The source of this T cell receptor beta chain is a study of blood T cell repertoires in COVID-19. Trimming removed 6 bases at V and 0 bases at J, with 6 bases between. Germline V CDR1 and CDR2: SGHTA, FQGTGA. The CDR3 loop spans 14 amino acids. Original handling: Amplifying reference gene primers gave estimates of nucleated cell counts. Assay used: immunoSEQ multiplex PCR; TCRdb lists only in-frame clones, some missing. V and J calls and clone size are as listed in that table; D and trimming were resolved from the DNA. The top ten hold under 5.5% of the sample, which has under 75,000 clones, 90% to 95% seen once.

This chain connects TRBV7-3 to TRBJ1-6; D uncertain. Input material: peripheral blood. The TCR originated in a man in his fifties or sixties with active COVID-19. CDR3 nucleotides: TGTGCCAGCAGTCTAAGCTCCTATAATTCACCCCTCCACTTT. Translation gives CASSLSSYNSPLHF.